This is a list of T cell receptor beta chains from one sample in a study of CD8+ T cells in alopecia areata. Data came from immunoSEQ multiplex PCR; TCRdb stores just in-frame clones and leaves some out. This sample has just over 30,000 clones; less than 65% occur once, and the top ten carry under 20%. Input material: NKG2D-high CD8+ T cells sorted from blood. The receptors here all came from a human donor with alopecia areata. The CDR3 runs from the conserved cysteine through the conserved F or W. The D gene is left open where the match is weak. A clone size is listed for some rows: how often the clone was seen (once, few, many), or a class if it is expanded.

abundance | d_gene | j_gene | v_gene | len | CDR3nt | CDR3aa
NA | TRBD1 | TRBJ2-2 | TRBV30 | 14 | TGTGCCTGGAGTCCCGGACAGGGGATCGGGGAGCTGTTTTTT | CAWSPGQGIGELFF
NA | TRBD2 | TRBJ2-1 | TRBV7-9 | 15 | TGTGCCAGCAGCTTAGGCTTAGCGGGAGGCAATGAGCAGTTCTTC | CASSLGLAGGNEQFF
NA | NA | TRBJ2-2 | TRBV11-2 | 15 | TGTGCCAGCAGCTTAGTTGCGGGGAACACCGGGGAGCTGTTTTTT | CASSLVAGNTGELFF
NA | NA | TRBJ1-1 | TRBV4-1 | 11 | TGCGCCAGCAGCCAACACACTGAAGCTTTCTTT | CASSQHTEAFF
NA | TRBD2 | TRBJ2-7 | TRBV4-3 | 16 | TGCGCCAGCAGCCAAGGACTAGCGGGTAGCTCCTACGAGCAGTACTTC | CASSQGLAGSSYEQYF
few | NA | TRBJ2-2 | TRBV29-1 | 13 | TGCAGCGTCTTCTCCTATAGTTCCGGGGAGCTGTTTTTT | CSVFSYSSGELFF
NA | NA | TRBJ2-7 | TRBV7-9 | 15 | TGTGCCAGCAGCTTATCGCAGGGAACTCTACTCGAGCAGTACTTC | CASSLSQGTLLEQYF
NA | TRBD2 | TRBJ2-1 | TRBV27 | 18 | TGTGCCAGCAGTCAAGGACTAAGCGGGGGGACAAATTACAATGAGCAGTTCTTC | CASSQGLSGGTNYNEQFF
few | NA | TRBJ2-2 | TRBV15 | 14 | TGTGCCACCAGCGGCTCCGGTTGGAGGGGGGAGCTGTTTTTT | CATSGSGWRGELFF
medium-sized | TRBD2 | TRBJ2-1 | TRBV29-1 | 17 | TGCAGCGTTGAAGAGAGGGACGGGGGGGCGACCTACAATGAGCAGTTCTTC | CSVEERDGGATYNEQFF
few | NA | TRBJ2-1 | TRBV29-1 | 14 | TGCAGCGTTGACGGGGGTAGCTCCTACAATGAGCAGTTCTTC | CSVDGGSSYNEQFF
few | TRBD1 | TRBJ2-7 | TRBV29-1 | 15 | TGCAGCGTTGTCTACGGGACAGATATCTCCTACGAGCAGTACTTC | CSVVYGTDISYEQYF
NA | NA | TRBJ2-1 | TRBV15 | 17 | TGTGCCACCAGCAAAACAGGGGAAGGAGGGTCCTACAATGAGCAGTTCTTC | CATSKTGEGGSYNEQFF
NA | NA | TRBJ2-5 | TRBV29-1 | 13 | TGCAGCGCCCTAACACAGGGAGGAGAGACCCAGTACTTC | CSALTQGGETQYF
large | TRBD1 | TRBJ1-2 | TRBV7-9 | 15 | TGTGCCAGCAGCTTAGGACAGGGGGAAGTGAATGGCTACACCTTC | CASSLGQGEVNGYTF
NA | NA | TRBJ1-2 | TRBV5-4 | 11 | TGTGCCAGCAGCAGTTCTTATGGCTACACCTTC | CASSSSYGYTF
few | NA | TRBJ2-7 | TRBV7-9 | 13 | TGTGCCAGCAACTGGGGGGACACTTACGAGCAGTACTTC | CASNWGDTYEQYF
NA | NA | TRBJ2-5 | TRBV7-9 | 15 | TGTGCCAGCAGCTCTCCGCCGACAGGACAAGAGACCCAGTACTTC | CASSSPPTGQETQYF
NA | NA | TRBJ2-6 | TRBV29-1 | 14 | TGCAGCGTTGAAGATCTTACTGGGGCCAACGTCCTGACTTTC | CSVEDLTGANVLTF
NA | NA | TRBJ2-3 | TRBV2 | 15 | TGTGCCAGCAGTGAGCGGGCCATCCGGGGGGATACGCAGTATTTT | CASSERAIRGDTQYF
NA | NA | TRBJ1-1 | TRBV5-6 | 14 | TGTGCCAGCAGCTTTACAGGGTACGGCACTGAAGCTTTCTTT | CASSFTGYGTEAFF
NA | NA | TRBJ2-1 | TRBV4-1 | 15 | TGCGCCAGCAGCCAAGATTATCTTCCCTACAATGAGCAGTTCTTC | CASSQDYLPYNEQFF
NA | NA | TRBJ1-4 | TRBV7-2 | 13 | TGTGCCAGCAGCCCCGGTTATTCCGAAAAACTGTTTTTT | CASSPGYSEKLFF
NA | NA | TRBJ2-7 | TRBV6-6 | 11 | TGTGCCAGCAGTGCGTACTACGAGCAGTACTTC | CASSAYYEQYF
NA | NA | TRBJ2-7 | TRBV5-1 | 13 | TGCGCCAGCAGCTTGGGACAGAGAGACGAGCAGTACTTC | CASSLGQRDEQYF
few | TRBD1 | TRBJ1-1 | TRBV29-1 | 13 | TGCAGCGTTGAAGAACAGGGGGGCACTGAAGCTTTCTTT | CSVEEQGGTEAFF
NA | TRBD2 | TRBJ2-2 | TRBV2 | 14 | TGTGCCAGCACAGCGGGGGTGTCGTCCGGGGAGCTGTTTTTT | CASTAGVSSGELFF
NA | NA | TRBJ1-2 | TRBV14 | 13 | TGTGCCAGCAGCCAAGAAAGAGTCTATGGCTACACCTTC | CASSQERVYGYTF
NA | TRBD1 | TRBJ1-5 | TRBV29-1 | 15 | TGCAGCGTTGAGGAAGGACAGGGGGGAAATCAGCCCCAGCATTTT | CSVEEGQGGNQPQHF
NA | TRBD1 | TRBJ1-1 | TRBV5-1 | 14 | TGCGCCAGCAGCTTAGGACAGGGTGTTACTGAAGCTTTCTTT | CASSLGQGVTEAFF
NA | TRBD1 | TRBJ2-5 | TRBV6-1 | 14 | TGTGCCGGACGGCAGACAGGGGGCCAAGAGACCCAGTACTTC | CAGRQTGGQETQYF
NA | TRBD1 | TRBJ2-1 | TRBV5-4 | 15 | TGTGCCAGCAGCTTCGGGACAGGGAAGTATGGCGAGCAGTTCTTC | CASSFGTGKYGEQFF
NA | TRBD2 | TRBJ2-7 | TRBV6-5 | 15 | TGTGCCAGCCGACTTAGCGGGGGAAGCTCCTACGAGCAGTACTTC | CASRLSGGSSYEQYF
once | NA | TRBJ1-1 | TRBV2 | 14 | TGTGCCAGCATTTTTGGGGCAGATAACACTGAAGCTTTCTTT | CASIFGADNTEAFF
NA | NA | TRBJ2-1 | TRBV27 | 13 | TGTGCCAGCAGTTTCTGGCAGGGCGATGAGCAGTTCTTC | CASSFWQGDEQFF
NA | NA | TRBJ1-1 | TRBV7-8 | 14 | TGTGCCAGCGGGATGGGATACTCGGGCACTGAAGCTTTCTTT | CASGMGYSGTEAFF
NA | NA | TRBJ2-5 | TRBV4-1 | 15 | TGCGCCAGCAGCCAAGTTCCGCTTGGTGGGGAGACCCAGTACTTC | CASSQVPLGGETQYF
NA | NA | TRBJ2-7 | TRBV27 | 16 | TGTGCCAGCAGTTTATCCTCTAATTTGGCCCACTACGAGCAGTACTTC | CASSLSSNLAHYEQYF
NA | TRBD1 | TRBJ1-1 | TRBV27 | 16 | TGTGCCAGCAGTTTACGGGGGACAGCTGGGGACACTGAAGCTTTCTTT | CASSLRGTAGDTEAFF
NA | TRBD1 | TRBJ2-7 | TRBV27 | 15 | TGTGCCAGCAGACGTCTCCGGGACAGGGGTAACGAGCAGTACTTC | CASRRLRDRGNEQYF
NA | NA | TRBJ2-3 | TRBV7-7 | 14 | TGTGCCAGCAGCCTGTGGGGGACCACAGATACGCAGTATTTT | CASSLWGTTDTQYF
NA | TRBD2 | TRBJ2-1 | TRBV28 | 16 | TGTGCCAGCAGTTCCAGGACTAGCGGGTTGGGGGTTGAGCAGTTCTTC | CASSSRTSGLGVEQFF
NA | NA | TRBJ1-1 | TRBV30 | 11 | TGTGCCTGGGGCACCTACACTGAAGCTTTCTTT | CAWGTYTEAFF
once | NA | TRBJ1-1 | TRBV6-1 | 12 | TGTGCCAGCAGTGTATACACCTCTGAAGCTTTCTTT | CASSVYTSEAFF
NA | NA | TRBJ2-7 | TRBV4-1 | 14 | TGCGCCAGCAGCCAATTTCAACCCTCCTACGAGCAGTACTTC | CASSQFQPSYEQYF
NA | NA | TRBJ1-5 | TRBV4-1 | 16 | TGCGCCAGCAGCCAAGTGGAGGGCTCTAGGAGTCAGCCCCAGCATTTT | CASSQVEGSRSQPQHF
NA | NA | TRBJ1-6 | TRBV4-3 | 16 | TGCGCCAGCAGCCAAGGGTATGGGGCTTATAATTCACCCCTCCACTTT | CASSQGYGAYNSPLHF
once | TRBD2 | TRBJ2-5 | TRBV7-2 | 16 | TGTGCCAGCAGGGGGGAACTAGCGGGAGGGCAAGAGACCCAGTACTTC | CASRGELAGGQETQYF
NA | NA | TRBJ1-1 | TRBV2 | 14 | TGTGCCAGCAGTTTTACAGGGAAGAACACTGAAGCTTTCTTT | CASSFTGKNTEAFF
few | TRBD2 | TRBJ2-1 | TRBV7-9 | 16 | TGTGCCAGCAGCCGAGAACTAGCGGGTGACTACAATGAGCAGTTCTTC | CASSRELAGDYNEQFF
few | TRBD1 | TRBJ2-7 | TRBV7-9 | 15 | TGTGCCAGCAGCTCGACAGGGGGGAGGACCTACGAGCAGTACTTC | CASSSTGGRTYEQYF
NA | NA | TRBJ2-1 | TRBV11-3 | 14 | TGTGCCAGCAGCGTACGGGGGCGGCCCAATGAGCAGTTCTTC | CASSVRGRPNEQFF
NA | NA | TRBJ1-1 | TRBV27 | 13 | TGTGCCAGCAGTTTAAGCGTCGGGGGGGTAGCTTTCTTT | CASSLSVGGVAFF
NA | TRBD2 | TRBJ2-1 | TRBV28 | 14 | TGTGCCAGCACCCCGGGACTAGCGGTAGTTGAGCAGTTCTTC | CASTPGLAVVEQFF
NA | NA | TRBJ2-1 | TRBV27 | 15 | TGTGCCAGCACGATCCGGGTTGACTCCTACAATGAGCAGTTCTTC | CASTIRVDSYNEQFF